The source of this T cell receptor (beta chain) is a study of blood T cell repertoires in COVID-19 (dated by TCRdb to about 2020). The study in broad terms: Collaborator samples came from the United States, Italy and Spain and covered acute and convalescent phases of COVID-19. A de-identified subject ID, COVID-19 status, age in years and sex were almost always included in the sample metadata. The dataset comprised deeply sampled blood TCRbeta repertoires from subjects exposed to, actively infected with, or recovered from COVID-19. The samples were drawn from the first 160 participants of the ongoing ImmuneRACE study and from some 1,300 subjects provided by 6 global collaborators. The repertoires were released in a freely available public database intended as a resource for research on the immune response to SARS-CoV-2. Where available, HLA class I and class II types were taken from metadata supplied by the sample provider and were not determined by assay-based typing. The prospective study material was composed of cDNA or gDNA derived from T cells, B-cell-depleted T cells, or PBMCs.

Participants in the prospective study were aged roughly 18 to 100 years, lived in 20 to 25 United States geographic areas, and enrolled through a virtual design. Cohort assignment in the prospective study relied on participant-reported clinical history from a screening survey and a study questionnaire. Exposed participants were defined as having been in contact with someone with a PCR-confirmed or clinician-diagnosed COVID-19 case within 2 weeks of study entry. Mobile phlebotomists in the prospective study collected whole blood, serum and a nasopharyngeal or oropharyngeal swab from every participant. Prospective study participants could optionally give additional blood draws and questionnaires over an approximately two-month period. Before DNA extraction, prospective study blood samples were shipped either frozen or at room temperature. TCRbeta CDR3 regions were amplified from genomic DNA using the immunoSEQ Assay, a bias-controlled multiplex PCR. The study's processing was this. The number of nucleated cells in each sample was estimated by amplification of reference gene primers within the assay. To quantify the absolute abundance of each unique TCRbeta CDR3 rearrangement, sequence reads were collapsed and filtered. Productive Simpson clonality was computed per sample as the square root of Simpson's diversity index over productive rearrangements. The table was pulled from immuneACCESS by TCRdb, which kept in-frame rearrangements only. Such tables lose some clones; where checked, under half of the loss comes from unresolved V genes, and the rest has no known cause. That table furnishes V, J and clone size, whereas the DNA furnished D and trimming. This sample is represented by 190,000 or so clones; 70% to 90% of them were singletons. The top ten hold about 4.5% of the sample.

What the work shows at the level of the full study, not this receptor alone: How much clinical and demographic metadata was included differed by source and by participant, and the metadata was provided uncurated.

On this clone itself: What this receptor recognizes is not known. No base quality information exists; no much larger clone differs at one position.

From cysteine to phenylalanine, the CDR3 is 14 amino acids long. Of the read, only the CDR3 DNA is kept; its 42 bases are in frame from base 1. From the germline V gene, CDR1 is SGHDT and CDR2 is YYEEEE. Trimming at the junction amounts to 2 bases on V and 1 base on J, and the germline ends lie 9 bases apart. The sample taken for sequencing was PBMCs or T cells enriched from blood (not recorded which). The receptor was derived from a woman under 40 who had been exposed to COVID-19. The chain uses TRBV5-6 and TRBJ1-1; no D segment can be confidently identified. This receptor carries the CDR3 CASSFVGGNTEAFF. The nucleotides read TGTGCCAGCAGCTTTGTAGGCGGGAACACTGAAGCTTTCTTT.